This T cell receptor beta chain was captured by sequencing in a study of blood T cell repertoires in COVID-19. On the study more broadly: Donors in the United States, Italy and Spain gave samples during acute or convalescent COVID-19. Sources were T cells, B-cell-depleted T cells, or PBMCs; the material itself was cDNA or gDNA.

Germline V gene sequence: CDR1 MNHEY, CDR2 SMNVEV (reference sequence). The CDR3 is 13 amino acids. Trimming cost V 5 bases and J 7 bases, with 14 bases left between them. In the authors' workflow: Estimation of nucleated cell counts was performed using reference gene primer amplification. Generated by immunoSEQ multiplex PCR, the TCRdb table keeps only in-frame clones and is missing some. The DNA was the basis for D and trimming; V, J and clone size are from that table. Of approximately 100,000 clones listed, roughly nine tenths are singletons. The source of this sequence is a woman of 80 years or more with acute or convalescent COVID-19. Sequencing used peripheral blood. The chain combines TRBV27 with TRBJ1-1, with D possibly being TRBD1 (5 bases). The CDR3 DNA is TGTGCCAGCAGTAGTGGTCAGGGTGGTGAAGCTTTCTTT. This translates into CASSSGQGGEAFF.